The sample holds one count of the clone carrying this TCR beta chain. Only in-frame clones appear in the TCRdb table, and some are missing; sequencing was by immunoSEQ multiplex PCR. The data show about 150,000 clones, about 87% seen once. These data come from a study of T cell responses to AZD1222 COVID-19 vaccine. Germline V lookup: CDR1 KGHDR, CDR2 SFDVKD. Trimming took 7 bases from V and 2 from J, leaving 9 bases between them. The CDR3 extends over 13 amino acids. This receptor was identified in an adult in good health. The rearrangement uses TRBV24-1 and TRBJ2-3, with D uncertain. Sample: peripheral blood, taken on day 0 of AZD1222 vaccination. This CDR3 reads CATSASFTDTQYF. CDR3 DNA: TGTGCCACCAGCGCCAGTTTCACAGATACGCAGTATTTT.